The 16 T cell receptor beta chains below were found in one sample sequenced in a study of blood T cell repertoires in COVID-19 (dated by TCRdb to about 2020). Library preparation was by the immunoSEQ multiplex PCR assay. TCRdb retrieved this table from immuneACCESS and kept in-frame rearrangements only. Not all clones are present; in checked studies, unresolved V genes account for under half, and no reason is known for the remainder. The sample has approximately 92,000 clones on record, 84% of them singletons. The ten largest clones take up 2% of the sample. Sequencing input: peripheral blood. The receptors were gathered from a man aged 70-80 years with active or convalescent COVID-19.

This clone was recorded only once. The chain is built from TRBV11-2 and TRBJ1-1; TRBD1 is a possible D gene (6 bases). The CDR3 contains 14 residues. Trimming shortened V by 1 base and J by 4 bases, and 10 bases separated the two germline ends. The V gene's germline CDR1 is SGHAT and CDR2 FQNNGV. CDR3 DNA: TGTGCCAGCAGCTTAGTTAGAGGGGGCACTGAAGCTTTCTTT. This sequence encodes CASSLVRGGTEAFF.

V gene TRBV6-2 or TRBV6-3 combines with J gene TRBJ2-1, with TRBD2 matching over 13 bases. V was clipped by 3 bases and J by 15 bases; unmatched bases: 11. The CDR3 loop spans 15 amino acids. In germline, CDR1 is MNHEY, CDR2 SVGEGT. This chain's CDR3 is CASSYWDGLAGAPFF. In nucleotides, the CDR3 is TGTGCCAGCAGTTATTGGGATGGACTAGCGGGGGCCCCGTTCTTC.

The chain recombines TRBV7-3 with TRBJ2-2; 7 bases are shared with TRBD1. Germline V gene lookup returns CDR1 SGHTA and CDR2 FQGTGA. Germline trimming cut 2 bases from V and 5 bases from J; bases unmatched to any gene: 5. The CDR3 sequence is 15 residues long. The CDR3 region has the DNA TGTGCCAGCAGCTTATCCCCACAGGGGACCGGGGAGCTGTTTTTT. As protein: CASSLSPQGTGELFF. Using reference TRBV7-3 and TRBJ2-2 for the parts outside the CDR3, the full variable domain is GAGVSQTPSNKVTEKGKYVELRCDPISGHTALYWYRQSLGQGPEFLIYFQGTGAADDSGLPNDRFFAVRPEGSVSTLKIQRTERGDSAVYLCASSLSPQGTGELFFGEGSRLTVL.

The chain is built from TRBV2 and TRBJ2-3, with a possible D match to TRBD2 (6 bases). Germline V lookup: CDR1 SNHLY, CDR2 FYNNEI. CDR3 length: 16 residues. V lost 5 bases and J 3 bases, leaving 18 bases between the germline ends. This CDR3 reads CASSRAGPLATDTQYF. CDR3 sequence (DNA): TGTGCCAGCAGTCGTGCGGGGCCCCTAGCAACAGATACGCAGTATTTT. Using reference TRBV2 and TRBJ2-3 for the parts outside the CDR3, the full variable domain is EPEVTQTPSHQVTQMGQEVILRCVPISNHLYFYWYRQILGQKVEFLVSFYNNEISEKSEIFDDQFSVERPDGSNFTLKIRSTKLEDSAMYFCASSRAGPLATDTQYFGPGTRLTVL.

This sequence joins TRBV6-5 and TRBJ1-1; tentative D call: TRBD1 (6 bases). Looked up from germline, CDR1 is MNHEY and CDR2 is SVGAGI. This CDR3 is 15 amino acids long. V dropped 2 bases and J dropped 5 bases, with 15 bases sitting between them. In DNA, the CDR3 is TGTGCCAGCAGTTACCCCAACAGGGATATGACTGAAGCTTTCTTT. Translating gives CASSYPNRDMTEAFF.

V gene TRBV30 combines with J gene TRBJ2-5; 9 positions agree with TRBD1. V gave up 3 bases and J gave up 5 bases; unmatched junction bases: 10. The CDR3 totals 15 residues. Germline V gives CDR1 GTSNPN, CDR2 SVGIG (reference sequence). CDR3 sequence: CAWSVQGAGGETQYF. The CDR3 coding sequence is TGTGCCTGGAGCGTACAGGGGGCCGGGGGGGAGACCCAGTACTTC. The whole variable domain, remainder taken from reference TRBV30 and TRBJ2-5, is SQTIHQWPATLVQPVGSPLSLECTVEGTSNPNLYWYRQAAGRGLQLLFYSVGIGQISSEVPQNLSASRPQDRQFILSSKKLLLSDSGFYLCAWSVQGAGGETQYFGPGTRLLVL.

The rearrangement links TRBV6-6 to TRBJ2-1, with D perhaps matching TRBD1 (5 bases). CDR1 is MNHNY and CDR2 is SVGAGI in the germline V gene (reference sequence). The CDR3 is made up of 15 amino acids. With 2 bases removed from V and 4 bases from J, the gap between germline ends came to 12 bases. The CDR3 DNA reads as TGTGCCAGCAGTTACCAAGGGGTTATATACAATGAGCAGTTCTTC. Its translation is CASSYQGVIYNEQFF.

Note on this clone: Other DNA sequences in this specimen translate into the identical CDR3. The chain is built from TRBV6-2 or TRBV6-3 and TRBJ1-2, with 7 bases lining up with TRBD1. Trimming removed 5 bases from V and 4 bases from J; junction bases left unmatched: 7. CDR3 size: 14 residues. The V gene's germline CDR1 is MNHEY and CDR2 SVGEGT. CDR3 in amino acids: CASSRDRTSYGYTF. CDR3 in DNA: TGTGCCAGCAGTCGGGACAGAACAAGCTATGGCTACACCTTC.

The V call is TRBV7-3, the J call TRBJ2-5, with D possibly matching TRBD1 (6 bases). V lost 5 bases to trimming and J lost 5 bases, with 12 bases between them. CDR3 length: 13 amino acids. Germline CDR1 and CDR2: SGHTA and FQGTGA. DNA for the CDR3: TGTGCCAGCAGCCCCGGACAGCTCGAGACCCAGTACTTC. It specifies CASSPGQLETQYF.

This clone was seen a single time. The chain combines TRBV28 with TRBJ2-2, with TRBD2 as a possible D gene (6 bases). The CDR3 totals 15 residues. In germline, CDR1 is MDHEN, CDR2 SYDVKM. V lost 7 bases and J lost 5, with 17 bases in between. CDR3 sequence (DNA): TGTGCCAGCACCGCAGGAGGGGCCAATACCGGGGAGCTGTTTTTT. Its translation: CASTAGGANTGELFF.

The chain recombines TRBV27 with TRBJ1-6, with D uncertain. The germline gives CDR1 MNHEY, CDR2 SMNVEV (reference sequence). The CDR3 runs 14 residues. Trimming cost V 1 base and J 3 bases, with 4 bases left between them. The CDR3 DNA is TGTGCCAGCAGTTTATACAGCTATAATTCACCCCTCCACTTT. This gives the protein CASSLYSYNSPLHF.

The table lists this clone with a count of one. The CDR3 protein is CASSAGGQPNYEQYF. CDR3 bases: TGTGCCAGCAGCGCAGGGGGACAGCCTAATTACGAGCAGTACTTC. V is TRBV3-1 (or the pseudogene TRBV3-2) and J is TRBJ2-7, with 7 bases aligning to TRBD1. Trimming cost V 5 bases and J 4 bases; bases outside gene matches: 11. Germline CDR1 and CDR2: LGHDT and YNNKEL (reference sequence). The length of the CDR3 is 15 residues.

A single count supports this clone. The CDR3 sequence: CASSPQQDLMGNQPQHF. DNA for the CDR3: TGTGCCAGCTCACCACAACAGGACCTTATGGGCAATCAGCCCCAGCATTTT. This rearrangement joins TRBV18 to TRBJ1-5, with TRBD1 as a possible D gene (5 bases). Between the trimmed V and J ends, which lost 1 base and 2 bases, there was a span of 15 bases. This CDR3 has 17 residues. Germline CDR1 and CDR2: KGHSH and LQKENI.

The chain uses TRBV5-4 and TRBJ1-2, with 9 bases matching TRBD1. Per germline, CDR1 SGHNT and CDR2 YYREEE (reference sequence). Unmatched junction bases numbered 3, after V lost 4 bases and J lost 2 bases. The CDR3 extends over 14 amino acids. The CDR3 DNA reads TGTGCCAGCAGCGGGGGGACAGGGAACTATGGCTACACCTTC. Translation gives CASSGGTGNYGYTF.

This clone appeared a single time. This sequence joins TRBV10-3 and TRBJ1-1, with D possibly being TRBD1 (6 bases). Germline loops: CDR1 ENHRY, CDR2 SYGVKD. Trimming left V 11 bases short and J 5 bases short, with 24 bases between. This CDR3 has 15 residues. The CDR3 protein is CASRNPRQGSTEAFF. CDR3 coding DNA: TGTGCCTCACGAAACCCGCGGCAGGGGAGTACTGAAGCTTTCTTT.

V usage is TRBV7-3 and J usage is TRBJ2-3, with TRBD2 matching 8 bases. V lost 3 bases and J lost 4; bases outside the gene matches: 0. Per the germline V gene, CDR1 is SGHTA and CDR2 is FQGTGA. This CDR3 has 13 amino acids. CDR3 nucleotides: TGTGCCAGCAGCTTCGGGGGGGCAGATACGCAGTATTTT. Its translation: CASSFGGADTQYF.